The rows below give T cell receptor beta chains drawn from one sample of a study of response to subunit inactivated influenza vaccine. TCRdb re-called the RT-PCR reads through MiXCR, storing one row per CDR3 protein. The sample gives fewer than 350,000 distinct CDR3 sequences, around a fifth of which show up once; roughly 10% is in the top ten. The sample consisted of PBMCs from blood, taken less than 22 months after vaccination. These TCRs come from a man between 50 and 70 years old who received an inactivated influenza vaccine. Each CDR3 is given with its conserved first and last residue. The D gene is left open where the match is weak. Where a row states a size, it is once, few, many or the class of an expanded clone; other rows omit it.

clone size: few; V gene: TRBV4-1; D gene: TRBD1; J gene: TRBJ1-2; CDR3 protein: CASSHSTGGGYGYTF; CDR3 DNA: TGCGCCAGCAGCCACTCAACAGGGGGCGGTTATGGCTACACCTTC
clone size: many; V gene: TRBV5-6; D gene: .; J gene: TRBJ2-3; CDR3 protein: CASSVTDTQYF; CDR3 DNA: TGTGCCAGCAGCGTGACAGATACGCAGTATTTT
clone size: many; V gene: TRBV3-1; D gene: .; J gene: TRBJ1-5; CDR3 protein: CASSQTVYQPQHF; CDR3 DNA: TGTGCCAGCAGCCAAACAGTATATCAGCCCCAGCATTTT
clone size: .; V gene: TRBV5-6; D gene: .; J gene: TRBJ2-1; CDR3 protein: CASSFSGPGQFF; CDR3 DNA: TGTGCCAGCAGCTTTTCGGGGCCTGGGCAGTTCTTC
clone size: .; V gene: TRBV20-1; D gene: TRBD2; J gene: TRBJ2-6; CDR3 protein: CSAMGGDGANVLTF; CDR3 DNA: TGCAGTGCTATGGGGGGGGATGGGGCCAACGTCCTGACTTTC
clone size: .; V gene: TRBV19; D gene: .; J gene: TRBJ1-5; CDR3 protein: CASRVRGTQPQHF; CDR3 DNA: TGTGCCAGTAGGGTCAGGGGCACTCAGCCCCAGCATTTT
clone size: .; V gene: TRBV20-1; D gene: .; J gene: TRBJ2-1; CDR3 protein: CSARKPGVGDEQFF; CDR3 DNA: TGCAGTGCTAGAAAGCCGGGGGTGGGCGATGAGCAGTTCTTC
clone size: few; V gene: TRBV19; D gene: TRBD2; J gene: TRBJ2-3; CDR3 protein: CASSPSGRGTDTQYF; CDR3 DNA: TGTGCCAGTAGTCCTAGCGGGCGCGGCACAGATACGCAGTATTTT
clone size: few; V gene: TRBV20-1; D gene: TRBD2; J gene: TRBJ2-5; CDR3 protein: CSARERTRRETQYF; CDR3 DNA: TGCAGTGCTAGAGAGAGGACTAGAAGGGAGACCCAGTACTTC
clone size: few; V gene: TRBV27; D gene: TRBD2; J gene: TRBJ2-2; CDR3 protein: CASSFLLAGTNTGELFF; CDR3 DNA: TGTGCCAGCAGTTTCCTTCTAGCGGGGACGAACACCGGGGAGCTGTTTTTT
clone size: few; V gene: TRBV12-3/TRBV12-4; D gene: .; J gene: TRBJ1-5; CDR3 protein: CASSLAGALNQPQHF; CDR3 DNA: TGTGCCAGCAGTTTAGCAGGGGCCCTAAATCAGCCCCAGCATTTT
clone size: .; V gene: TRBV7-2; D gene: .; J gene: TRBJ2-7; CDR3 protein: CASSPLGGTYSYEQYF; CDR3 DNA: TGTGCCAGCAGCCCACTTGGGGGAACCTACTCCTACGAGCAGTACTTC
clone size: few; V gene: TRBV29-1; D gene: .; J gene: TRBJ1-1; CDR3 protein: CSVGPGGGMKAFF; CDR3 DNA: TGCAGCGTTGGCCCAGGCGGGGGAATGAAAGCTTTCTTT
clone size: .; V gene: TRBV2; D gene: .; J gene: TRBJ2-3; CDR3 protein: CASTPVGRADTQYF; CDR3 DNA: TGTGCCAGCACCCCCGTGGGCCGGGCAGATACGCAGTATTTT
clone size: many; V gene: TRBV7-2; D gene: .; J gene: TRBJ1-4; CDR3 protein: CASSIGRRGGEKLFF; CDR3 DNA: TGTGCCAGCAGCATCGGACGTAGGGGCGGGGAAAAACTGTTTTTT
clone size: few; V gene: TRBV2; D gene: TRBD1; J gene: TRBJ2-7; CDR3 protein: CASSEAPRDRWYEQYF; CDR3 DNA: TGTGCCAGCAGTGAAGCGCCTCGGGACAGATGGTACGAGCAGTACTTC
clone size: .; V gene: TRBV28; D gene: TRBD1; J gene: TRBJ1-1; CDR3 protein: CASSLGQFLNTEAFF; CDR3 DNA: TGTGCCAGCAGTTTGGGACAGTTCCTGAACACTGAAGCTTTCTTT
clone size: few; V gene: TRBV2; D gene: .; J gene: TRBJ1-1; CDR3 protein: CASSEGRQLNTEAFF; CDR3 DNA: TGTGCCAGCAGTGAAGGTCGGCAGTTGAACACTGAAGCTTTCTTT
clone size: .; V gene: TRBV20-1; D gene: .; J gene: TRBJ1-6; CDR3 protein: CSATGGRSPLHF; CDR3 DNA: TGCAGTGCTACGGGGGGGCGGTCACCCCTCCACTTT
clone size: .; V gene: TRBV29-1; D gene: .; J gene: TRBJ2-3; CDR3 protein: CSVEELTRDTQYF; CDR3 DNA: TGCAGCGTTGAAGAGTTAACAAGAGATACGCAGTATTTT
clone size: many; V gene: TRBV5-6; D gene: TRBD2; J gene: TRBJ2-2; CDR3 protein: CASSYRTSGPTGELFF; CDR3 DNA: TGTGCCAGCAGCTATCGGACTAGCGGGCCCACCGGGGAGCTGTTTTTT
clone size: many; V gene: TRBV20-1; D gene: .; J gene: TRBJ1-5; CDR3 protein: CSARGGGPGAGQPQHF; CDR3 DNA: TGCAGTGCTAGAGGGGGGGGCCCGGGGGCAGGTCAGCCCCAGCATTTT
clone size: few; V gene: TRBV20-1; D gene: TRBD1; J gene: TRBJ1-4; CDR3 protein: CSATEQGFDEKLFF; CDR3 DNA: TGCAGTGCTACTGAACAGGGGTTCGATGAAAAACTGTTTTTT
clone size: .; V gene: TRBV7-4; D gene: TRBD1; J gene: TRBJ1-5; CDR3 protein: CASSLALTGGAGQPQHF; CDR3 DNA: TGTGCCAGCAGCTTAGCGCTGACAGGGGGCGCTGGGCAGCCCCAGCATTTT
clone size: many; V gene: TRBV6-2/TRBV6-3; D gene: .; J gene: TRBJ1-1; CDR3 protein: CASSKSPWASVGNTEAFF; CDR3 DNA: TGTGCCAGCAGTAAGTCTCCCTGGGCCTCCGTGGGGAACACTGAAGCTTTCTTT
clone size: many; V gene: TRBV29-1; D gene: .; J gene: TRBJ1-3; CDR3 protein: CSVEDLAGYSGNTIYF; CDR3 DNA: TGCAGCGTTGAAGATCTGGCCGGCTACTCTGGAAACACCATATATTTT
clone size: few; V gene: TRBV15; D gene: .; J gene: TRBJ1-1; CDR3 protein: CATSRDPGGSEAFF; CDR3 DNA: TGTGCCACCAGCAGAGACCCGGGGGGGAGTGAAGCTTTCTTT
clone size: .; V gene: TRBV6-2/TRBV6-3; D gene: .; J gene: TRBJ1-2; CDR3 protein: CASRPYREVDGYTF; CDR3 DNA: TGTGCCAGCAGACCTTACAGGGAGGTGGATGGCTACACCTTC
clone size: .; V gene: TRBV30; D gene: .; J gene: TRBJ1-6; CDR3 protein: CAWSVRGNSPLHF; CDR3 DNA: TGTGCCTGGAGTGTACGTGGGAATTCACCCCTCCACTTT
clone size: .; V gene: TRBV12-3/TRBV12-4; D gene: .; J gene: TRBJ2-7; CDR3 protein: CASSLYRASYEQYF; CDR3 DNA: TGTGCCAGCAGTTTGTATAGGGCCTCCTACGAGCAGTACTTC
clone size: many; V gene: TRBV18; D gene: .; J gene: TRBJ1-1; CDR3 protein: CASSPLTGSSTEAFF; CDR3 DNA: TGTGCCAGCTCACCACTTACAGGGTCGTCGACTGAAGCTTTCTTT
clone size: few; V gene: TRBV5-5; D gene: TRBD2; J gene: TRBJ2-1; CDR3 protein: CASSVGTSGYNEQFF; CDR3 DNA: TGTGCCAGCAGCGTAGGGACTAGCGGGTACAATGAGCAGTTCTTC
clone size: few; V gene: TRBV12-3/TRBV12-4; D gene: .; J gene: TRBJ1-6; CDR3 protein: CASSLHAGSDSPLHF; CDR3 DNA: TGTGCCAGCAGTTTACACGCGGGAAGTGACTCACCCCTCCACTTT